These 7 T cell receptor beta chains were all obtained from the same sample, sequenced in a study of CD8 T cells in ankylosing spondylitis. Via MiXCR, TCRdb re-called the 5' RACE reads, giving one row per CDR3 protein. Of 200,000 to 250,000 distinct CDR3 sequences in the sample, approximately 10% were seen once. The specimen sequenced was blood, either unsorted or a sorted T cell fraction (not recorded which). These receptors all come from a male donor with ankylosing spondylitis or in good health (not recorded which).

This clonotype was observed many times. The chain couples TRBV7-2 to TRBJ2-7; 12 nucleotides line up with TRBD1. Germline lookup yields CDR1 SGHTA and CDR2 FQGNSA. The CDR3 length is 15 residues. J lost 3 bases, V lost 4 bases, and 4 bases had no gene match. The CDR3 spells CASSWGQGASYEQYF. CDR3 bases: TGTGCCAGCAGCTGGGGACAGGGGGCTAGCTACGAGCAGTACTTC.

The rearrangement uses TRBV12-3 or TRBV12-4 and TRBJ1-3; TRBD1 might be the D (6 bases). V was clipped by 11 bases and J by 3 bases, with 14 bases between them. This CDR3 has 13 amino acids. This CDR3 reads CALQGLRGNTIYF. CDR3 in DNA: TGTGCCTTACAGGGTCTCCGTGGAAACACCATATATTTT.

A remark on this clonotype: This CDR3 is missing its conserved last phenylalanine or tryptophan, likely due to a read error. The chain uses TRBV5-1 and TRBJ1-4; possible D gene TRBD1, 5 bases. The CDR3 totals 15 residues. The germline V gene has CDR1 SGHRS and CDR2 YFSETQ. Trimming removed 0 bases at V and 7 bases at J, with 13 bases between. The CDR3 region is CASSLGTTGLEKLFV. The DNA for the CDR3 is TGCGCCAGCAGCTTGGGGACAACGGGCCTTGAAAAACTGTTTGTT.

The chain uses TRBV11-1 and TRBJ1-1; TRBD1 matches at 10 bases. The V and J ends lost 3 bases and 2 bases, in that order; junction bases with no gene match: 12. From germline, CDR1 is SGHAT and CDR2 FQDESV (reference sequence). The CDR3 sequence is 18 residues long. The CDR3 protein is CASSLRPVGQGVNTEAFF. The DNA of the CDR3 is TGTGCCAGCAGCTTGAGGCCGGTTGGACAGGGGGTTAACACTGAAGCTTTCTTT.

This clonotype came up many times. The CDR3 DNA follows: TGTGCCAGCAGTCCGCGGACAGCCCGGAAGGACTATGGCTACACCTTC. Protein sequence: CASSPRTARKDYGYTF. V is TRBV28 and J is TRBJ1-2; TRBD1 might be the D (6 bases). The germline V and J ends were trimmed by 5 bases and 3 bases, with 19 bases remaining between them. In germline, CDR1 is MDHEN, CDR2 SYDVKM. This CDR3 contains 16 residues.

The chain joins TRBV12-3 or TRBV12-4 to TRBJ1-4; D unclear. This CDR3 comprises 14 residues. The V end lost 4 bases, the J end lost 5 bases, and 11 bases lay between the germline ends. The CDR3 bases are TGTGCCAGCAGTTCCTTTGCGGAAAATGAAAAACTGTTTTTT. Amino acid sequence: CASSSFAENEKLFF.

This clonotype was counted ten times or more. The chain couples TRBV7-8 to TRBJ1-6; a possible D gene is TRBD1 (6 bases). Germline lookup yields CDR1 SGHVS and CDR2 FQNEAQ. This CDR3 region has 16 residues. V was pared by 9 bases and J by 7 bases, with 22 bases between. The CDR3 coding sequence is TGTGCCAGTGGAGAACGACGGGGAGGGGGAAATTCACCCCTCCACTTT. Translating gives CASGERRGGGNSPLHF. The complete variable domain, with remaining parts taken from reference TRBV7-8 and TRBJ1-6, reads GAGVSQSPRYKVAKRGQDVALRCDPISGHVSLFWYQQALGQGPEFLTYFQNEAQLDKSGLPSDRFFAERPEGSVSTLKIQRTQQEDSAVYLCASGERRGGGNSPLHFGNGTRLTVT.